Listed below are T cell receptor beta chains from one sample, sequenced in a study of cytomegalovirus exposure and HLA in healthy donors. Clones were sequenced by immunoSEQ multiplex PCR, and TCRdb holds only the in-frame ones, with some missing. In all, the sample yields tens of thousands of clones. Source material: PBMCs. The receptors here all came from a woman in her forties in good health and CMV-seronegative. CDR3s include the opening cysteine and the closing phenylalanine or tryptophan. D genes are given only for firm matches.

j_gene,v_gene,d_gene,CDR3aa
TRBJ2-1,TRBV5-6,.,CASSQGLRNEQFF
TRBJ1-2,TRBV28,.,CASSLWHQGQSYGYTF
TRBJ2-5,TRBV6-5,.,CASSYDRAAGKTQYF
TRBJ2-1,TRBV9,.,CASSGLNNEQFF
TRBJ2-7,TRBV7-9,TRBD1,CASSSRDRSAYEQYF
TRBJ2-5,TRBV6-1,TRBD2,CASREAGVLRETQYF
TRBJ1-2,TRBV19,TRBD1,CASSIEVRGQVNYGYTF
TRBJ2-2,TRBV9,TRBD2,CASSPRAAGANTGELFF
TRBJ1-2,TRBV6-5,.,CASIPNLSRGYGYTF
TRBJ1-3,TRBV5-4,.,CASSFGRTGNTIYF
TRBJ2-4,TRBV2,TRBD1,CASSLQGTKNIQYF
TRBJ1-5,TRBV2,.,CASSEAGRPLNQPQHF
TRBJ1-1,TRBV30,.,CAWSMGAGKAEAFF
TRBJ1-3,TRBV9,.,CASRATGGNTIYF